The 29 T cell receptor beta chains below come from one sample, sequenced in a study of blood T cell repertoires in COVID-19. Assay used: immunoSEQ multiplex PCR; TCRdb lists only in-frame clones, some missing. Here the sample spans 150,000 to 200,000 clones, more than 80% being singletons. The specimen was peripheral blood. The source is a woman between 55 and 75 years old with acute or convalescent COVID-19.

The V and J genes are TRBV30 and TRBJ2-2, with 8 nucleotides matching TRBD2. The CDR3 totals 15 residues. After removal of 4 bases from V and 4 bases from J, the junction contained 8 bases not matched to a gene. Per germline, CDR1 GTSNPN and CDR2 SVGIG (reference sequence). The CDR3 loop is CAWNGLAGPTGELFF. CDR3 DNA sequence: TGTGCCTGGAATGGTCTAGCGGGTCCCACCGGGGAGCTGTTTTTT.

This chain connects TRBV25-1 to TRBJ1-6; D gene uncertain. The germline V and J ends were trimmed by 4 bases and 0 bases, with 10 bases remaining between them. CDR1 MGHDK and CDR2 SYGVNS come from the germline V gene. The CDR3 has 16 amino acids. CDR3 residues: CASSAHWSSYNSPLHF. The CDR3 DNA sequence: TGTGCCAGCAGTGCCCATTGGAGCTCCTATAATTCACCCCTCCACTTT.

This clone was recorded only once. The rearrangement links TRBV29-1 to TRBJ1-3, with 9 nucleotides matching TRBD1. The CDR3 is 14 residues long. V shed 4 bases, J shed 3 bases, and the junction held 4 bases outside the gene matches. CDR1 is SQVTM and CDR2 is ANQGSEA in the germline V gene. CDR3 in amino acids: CSVGGTGSGNTIYF. In DNA form, the CDR3 reads TGCAGCGTTGGCGGGACAGGGAGTGGAAACACCATATATTTT. The full variable domain, rest sourced from reference TRBV29-1 and TRBJ1-3, is SAVISQKPSRDICQRGTSLTIQCQVDSQVTMMFWYRQQPGQSLTLIATANQGSEATYESGFVIDKFPISRPNLTFSTLTVSNMSPEDSSIYLCSVGGTGSGNTIYFGEGSWLTVV.

The chain combines TRBV11-3 with TRBJ2-3, with 8 bases that match TRBD1. Germline CDR1 is SGHNT and CDR2 is YENEEA. The CDR3 covers 15 residues. V shed 3 bases, J shed 14 bases, and the junction held 16 bases outside the gene matches. CDR3 sequence reads: CASSFPGTGGKRPYF. The CDR3 DNA follows: TGTGCCAGCAGCTTTCCAGGGACAGGTGGAAAAAGGCCGTATTTT. Complete variable domain (other parts from reference TRBV11-3 and TRBJ2-3): EAGVVQSPRYKIIEKKQPVAFWCNPISGHNTLYWYLQNLGQGPELLIRYENEEAVDDSQLPKDRFSAERLKGVDSTLKIQPAELGDSAVYLCASSFPGTGGKRPYFGPGTRLTVL.

This clone was observed once. The chain employs TRBV5-1 and TRBJ2-1; 7 bases align to TRBD2. In germline, CDR1 is SGHRS, CDR2 YFSETQ. The CDR3 length is 15 residues. The junction had 9 bases not matched to a gene; V was cut back by 2 bases and J by 7 bases. The CDR3 spells CASSLGSGMGNEQFF. Written as DNA, the CDR3 is TGCGCCAGCAGCTTAGGGAGCGGGATGGGAAATGAGCAGTTCTTC.

V usage is TRBV29-1 and J usage is TRBJ2-1; maybe TRBD2 (5 bases). The CDR3 is 13 residues long. Trimming removed 6 bases from V and 2 bases from J, with 11 bases in between. CDR1 is SQVTM, CDR2 ANQGSEA, per germline. The DNA of the CDR3 is TGCAGCGTCGGGGAGTTAGCCTACAATGAGCAGTTCTTC. Amino acid sequence: CSVGELAYNEQFF.

The chain joins TRBV10-3 to TRBJ1-1; possibly TRBD1 for D (6 bases). Trimming cost V 4 bases and J 4 bases, with 25 bases left between them. Germline CDR1 ENHRY, CDR2 SYGVKD. The CDR3 sequence is 18 residues long. CDR3 in DNA: TGTGCCATCAGTGTGACCGGACAGCGTCAGGGGCAGTCCACTGAAGCTTTCTTT. Translation gives CAISVTGQRQGQSTEAFF.

The chain links TRBV28 to TRBJ2-3; D perhaps matches TRBD2 (6 bases). Trimming removed 5 bases from V and 4 bases from J, with 13 bases in between. Germline V gene lookup returns CDR1 MDHEN and CDR2 SYDVKM. This CDR3 has 14 amino acids. The CDR3 DNA sequence: TGTGCCAGCAGTCTACCAGGGACTTCAGATACGCAGTATTTT. Its protein is CASSLPGTSDTQYF.

The genes are TRBV7-9 and TRBJ2-5; TRBD2 matches 7 bases. CDR1 SEHNR and CDR2 FQNEAQ come from the germline V gene (reference sequence). V lost 3 bases, J lost 4 bases, and 8 bases stayed unmatched. This CDR3 is 15 amino acids long. The DNA for the CDR3 is TGTGCCAGCAGCTTGGGAGGGCCGGGGGGAGAGACCCAGTACTTC. This codes for CASSLGGPGGETQYF.

J is TRBJ1-2 and V is TRBV6-5, with 7 nucleotides matching TRBD1. V trimming: 7 bases; J trimming: 5 bases; junction bases outside the gene matches: 4. Germline V lookup: CDR1 MNHEY, CDR2 SVGAGI. CDR3 size: 12 residues. The CDR3 coding sequence is TGTGCCAGCACCGGACAGGCATATGGCTACACCTTC. Translated: CASTGQAYGYTF.

This sequence joins TRBV30 and TRBJ1-1, with TRBD1 as a possible D gene (6 bases). This CDR3 region has 15 residues. The germline CDR1 and CDR2 sequences are GTSNPN and SVGIG (reference sequence). Deletions cut 2 bases from V and 1 base from J, with 14 bases between. The DNA of the CDR3 is TGTGCCTGGAGTATTATCGGACAGCCGAACACTGAAGCTTTCTTT. Residues: CAWSIIGQPNTEAFF.

The V call is TRBV28, the J call TRBJ2-1; 8 bases are a match to TRBD2. With 5 bases clipped from V and 7 bases from J, the junction kept 16 bases outside the gene matches. The CDR3 is 17 residues long. From germline, CDR1 is MDHEN and CDR2 SYDVKM. CDR3 residues: CASSPTRGSGIGNEQFF. The CDR3, as DNA: TGTGCCAGCAGTCCAACCCGGGGTAGCGGGATTGGGAATGAGCAGTTCTTC.

The V gene is TRBV15, the J gene TRBJ2-5; 7 bases match TRBD1. Germline lookup yields CDR1 LNHNV and CDR2 YYDKDF (reference sequence). The V segment lost 4 bases and the J segment 2 bases; nucleotides outside the gene matches: 10. The CDR3 has 16 residues. The CDR3 here is CATSKESGQPQETQYF. The DNA for the CDR3 is TGTGCCACCAGCAAAGAATCGGGACAGCCTCAAGAGACCCAGTACTTC.

V gene TRBV5-1 combines with J gene TRBJ1-2; D uncertain. The CDR3 totals 16 residues. Deletions cut 2 bases from V and 4 bases from J, with 18 bases between. The germline V gene encodes CDR1 SGHRS and CDR2 YFSETQ. The CDR3 bases are TGCGCCAGCAGCTTTAGAGCGAGCGGTTCCGGCTATGGCTACACCTTC. Translated, it gives CASSFRASGSGYGYTF.

The J gene is TRBJ2-1, the V gene TRBV28; TRBD2 aligns across 9 bases. CDR1 is MDHEN and CDR2 is SYDVKM in the germline V gene. The J segment lost 7 bases and the V segment lost 3 bases, leaving 7 bases of the junction unmatched. The CDR3 is made up of 15 amino acids. As DNA, the CDR3 is TGTGCCAGCAGTTTGCGTAGCGGGAGAATAAATGAGCAGTTCTTC. It codes for CASSLRSGRINEQFF.

The rearrangement joins TRBV28 to TRBJ2-2; 9 bases line up with TRBD2. Germline lookup yields CDR1 MDHEN and CDR2 SYDVKM. The CDR3 is made up of 20 amino acids. The J segment lost 2 bases and the V segment lost 3 bases, leaving 16 bases of the junction unmatched. CDR3 amino acids: CASSFPSDPLAGVNTGELFF. The CDR3 DNA follows: TGTGCCAGCAGTTTTCCATCTGACCCCTTAGCGGGAGTAAACACCGGGGAGCTGTTTTTT.

V usage is TRBV24-1 and J usage is TRBJ1-1; tentatively, D is TRBD1 (6 bases). V lost 2 bases to trimming and J lost 1 base, with 10 bases between them. The CDR3 totals 15 residues. Germline V lookup: CDR1 KGHDR, CDR2 SFDVKD. CDR3 region: CATSDSGTTNTEAFF. CDR3 DNA: TGTGCCACCAGTGATTCCGGGACAACGAACACTGAAGCTTTCTTT.

The chain has TRBV7-9 and TRBJ2-3, with TRBD1 matching over 8 bases. V trimming: 0 bases; J trimming: 1 base; junction bases outside the gene matches: 3. Germline CDR1 and CDR2: SEHNR and FQNEAQ (reference sequence). The CDR3 has 16 amino acids. The CDR3 is CASSLAGTGRTDTQYF. Here the CDR3 DNA reads TGTGCCAGCAGCTTAGCGGGGACAGGCCGCACAGATACGCAGTATTTT.

Details on this clone: The same CDR3 is also encoded by other DNA sequences in this sample. The CDR3, as DNA: TGCGCCAGCAGCTTAACTAGCTACGAGCAGTACTTC. Encoded protein: CASSLTSYEQYF. The chain uses TRBV5-1 and TRBJ2-7, with a weak D call TRBD2 (5 bases). The V and J ends lost 2 bases and 3 bases respectively, with 6 bases between them. The CDR3 length is 12 residues. From germline, CDR1 is SGHRS and CDR2 YFSETQ. The whole variable domain, filled in from reference TRBV5-1 and TRBJ2-7, reads KAGVTQTPRYLIKTRGQQVTLSCSPISGHRSVSWYQQTPGQGLQFLFEYFSETQRNKGNFPGRFSGRQFSNSRSEMNVSTLELGDSALYLCASSLTSYEQYFGPGTRLTVT.

J is TRBJ1-1 and V is TRBV7-9; 9 nucleotides agree with TRBD1. This CDR3 has 16 residues. CDR1 and CDR2 from the germline V gene are SEHNR and FQNEAQ (reference sequence). Unmatched junction bases numbered 12, after V lost 6 bases and J lost 4 bases. The chain's CDR3 is CASRKTDTGGVTEAFF. DNA for the CDR3: TGTGCCAGCAGAAAAACCGATACAGGGGGCGTCACTGAAGCTTTCTTT. Full variable domain (outside the CDR3, taken from reference TRBV7-9 and TRBJ1-1): DTGVSQNPRHKITKRGQNVTFRCDPISEHNRLYWYRQTLGQGPEFLTYFQNEAQLEKSRLLSDRFSAERPKGSFSTLEIQRTEQGDSAMYLCASRKTDTGGVTEAFFGQGTRLTVV.

This sequence joins TRBV28 and TRBJ1-1; D gene unclear. V was shortened by 7 bases and J by 1 base, with 7 bases between the two germline ends. The CDR3 contains 12 residues. Germline assignment: CDR1 MDHEN and CDR2 SYDVKM. The chain's CDR3 is CASTGGNTEAFF. DNA of the CDR3: TGTGCCAGCACCGGCGGGAACACTGAAGCTTTCTTT.

The rearrangement links TRBV29-1 to TRBJ2-1, with 7 bases identical to TRBD1. CDR3 length: 13 amino acids. Germline V CDR1 and CDR2: SQVTM, ANQGSEA. The V gene end was trimmed by 7 bases and the J gene end by 10 bases; junction bases not matched to a gene: 13. The CDR3 DNA follows: TGCAGCGCCAGGGACAGTGCCCGCGAGGAGCAGTTCTTC. It translates to CSARDSAREEQFF.

This rearrangement joins TRBV5-1 to TRBJ2-1, with TRBD2 identical over 11 bases. V trimming: 1 base; J trimming: 9 bases; junction bases outside the gene matches: 6. Germline V lookup: CDR1 SGHRS, CDR2 YFSETQ. CDR3 length equals 15 residues. CDR3 sequence reads: CASSLTSGSISEQFF. The DNA for the CDR3 is TGCGCCAGCAGCTTGACTAGCGGGAGCATTAGTGAGCAGTTCTTC. Combining the CDR3 with reference TRBV5-1 and TRBJ2-1 gives the whole variable domain KAGVTQTPRYLIKTRGQQVTLSCSPISGHRSVSWYQQTPGQGLQFLFEYFSETQRNKGNFPGRFSGRQFSNSRSEMNVSTLELGDSALYLCASSLTSGSISEQFFGPGTRLTVL.

This clone was picked up a small number of times. Other nucleotide sequences from this sample produce the same CDR3. This sequence joins TRBV5-1 and TRBJ1-1, with 9 bases aligning to TRBD1. Germline-derived CDR1 and CDR2 are SGHRS and YFSETQ. V lost 4 bases to trimming and J lost 1 base; unmatched junction nucleotides: 2. The CDR3 consists of 14 residues. DNA of the CDR3: TGCGCCAGCAGCCGGGGACAGGGGAACACTGAAGCTTTCTTT. The encoded protein is CASSRGQGNTEAFF.

The chain carries TRBV5-1 and TRBJ2-5; tentative D call: TRBD2 (6 bases). With 4 bases removed from V and 2 bases from J, the gap between germline ends came to 18 bases. The germline V gene has CDR1 SGHRS and CDR2 YFSETQ. The CDR3 loop spans 16 amino acids. The CDR3 DNA is TGCGCCAGCAGCCTCGAGAGCGGGTGGAGTCAAGAGACCCAGTACTTC. It is translated as CASSLESGWSQETQYF.

The chain links TRBV24-1 to TRBJ2-3; D ambiguous. With 1 base removed from V and 0 bases from J, the gap between germline ends came to 10 bases. Looked up from germline, CDR1 is KGHDR and CDR2 is SFDVKD. This CDR3 comprises 16 residues. CDR3 protein: CATSDLRGPSTDTQYF. Written as DNA, the CDR3 is TGTGCCACCAGTGATTTAAGAGGTCCTAGCACAGATACGCAGTATTTT.

The rearrangement links TRBV6-6 to TRBJ1-2; D unclear. This CDR3 contains 13 residues. The germline V gene has CDR1 MNHNY and CDR2 SVGAGI (reference sequence). Between the trimmed V and J ends, which lost 3 bases and 2 bases, there was a span of 7 bases. CDR3 in amino acids: CASSYGGNYGYTF. The CDR3 bases are TGTGCCAGCAGTTATGGAGGGAACTATGGCTACACCTTC.

This clone was seen only once. As DNA, the CDR3 is TGTGCCAGCAGCTCCTTAGGGGAATCTGGAAACACCATATATTTT. Its translation is CASSSLGESGNTIYF. V usage is TRBV13 and J usage is TRBJ1-3; TRBD1 is a possible D gene (5 bases). CDR3 size: 15 residues. Germline V gene sequence: CDR1 PRHDT, CDR2 FYEKMQ (reference sequence). The V end lost 4 bases, the J end lost 1 base, and 11 bases lay between the germline ends. The full variable domain, completed using reference TRBV13 and TRBJ1-3, is AAGVIQSPRHLIKEKRETATLKCYPIPRHDTVYWYQQGPGQDPQFLISFYEKMQSDKGSIPDRFSAQQFSDYHSELNMSSLELGDSALYFCASSSLGESGNTIYFGEGSWLTVV.

The chain recombines TRBV5-3 with TRBJ2-1; D not resolved. TRBV5-3 is an open reading frame, and its role is uncertain. The CDR3 is 18 residues long. Trimming cost V 4 bases and J 10 bases, with 30 bases left between them. The DNA of the CDR3 is TGTGCCAGAAGCCAGACCCTCCACAGTCCCCCCTTCCTTAGGGAGCAGTTCTTC. Residues: CARSQTLHSPPFLREQFF.